These T cell receptor beta chains were read from a single sample in a study of blood T cell repertoires in COVID-19. This table comes from immunoSEQ multiplex PCR, and its TCRdb copy is limited to in-frame clones, with some not included. The top ten hold about a fifth of the sample, which has some 130,000 clones, roughly 71% seen once. Source material: peripheral blood. The source of these receptors is an elderly man with acute or convalescent COVID-19. Each CDR3 is given with its conserved first and last residue. Fields, in order: CDR3 protein, CDR3 length, J gene, clone size, V gene. Size is omitted from some rows. Given values are once, few, many or a class for expanded clones.

cdr3_aa: CASSFGSGGTYQETQYF; cdr3_length: 17; j_call: TRBJ2-5; clone_size: .; v_call: TRBV5-1
cdr3_aa: CASSSAPLGVKQYF; cdr3_length: 14; j_call: TRBJ2-7; clone_size: .; v_call: TRBV6-5
cdr3_aa: CASRMDLKAAGNTIYF; cdr3_length: 16; j_call: TRBJ1-3; clone_size: .; v_call: TRBV2
cdr3_aa: CASGPGQGRVDTQYF; cdr3_length: 15; j_call: TRBJ2-3; clone_size: .; v_call: TRBV12-5
cdr3_aa: CASSLVAGYTDTQYF; cdr3_length: 15; j_call: TRBJ2-3; clone_size: .; v_call: TRBV5-6
cdr3_aa: CASTLRETQYF; cdr3_length: 11; j_call: TRBJ2-5; clone_size: .; v_call: TRBV2
cdr3_aa: CASSLMPGGQMQPQHF; cdr3_length: 16; j_call: TRBJ1-5; clone_size: .; v_call: TRBV7-6
cdr3_aa: CASSYSPGRGYLLQETQYF; cdr3_length: 19; j_call: TRBJ2-5; clone_size: .; v_call: TRBV6-2/TRBV6-3
cdr3_aa: CAWSVLDRRSPLHF; cdr3_length: 14; j_call: TRBJ1-6; clone_size: .; v_call: TRBV30
cdr3_aa: CASSSSEGPYEQYF; cdr3_length: 14; j_call: TRBJ2-7; clone_size: few; v_call: TRBV11-2
cdr3_aa: CASSERGLEWKTQYF; cdr3_length: 15; j_call: TRBJ2-5; clone_size: .; v_call: TRBV2
cdr3_aa: CASSYSGRGTYGYTF; cdr3_length: 15; j_call: TRBJ1-2; clone_size: .; v_call: TRBV6-6
cdr3_aa: CASSIAGRGYEQYF; cdr3_length: 14; j_call: TRBJ2-7; clone_size: .; v_call: TRBV19
cdr3_aa: CASSAGTSVGETQYF; cdr3_length: 15; j_call: TRBJ2-5; clone_size: .; v_call: TRBV6-6
cdr3_aa: CASSPRQRGKNSPLHF; cdr3_length: 16; j_call: TRBJ1-6; clone_size: .; v_call: TRBV7-2
cdr3_aa: CASSGQGVADTQYF; cdr3_length: 14; j_call: TRBJ2-3; clone_size: .; v_call: TRBV5-1
cdr3_aa: CASSPQGTVGSPLHF; cdr3_length: 15; j_call: TRBJ1-6; clone_size: .; v_call: TRBV6-6
cdr3_aa: CAWSERGTGEYGKLFF; cdr3_length: 16; j_call: TRBJ1-4; clone_size: .; v_call: TRBV30
cdr3_aa: CASSLGTSGPDTQYF; cdr3_length: 15; j_call: TRBJ2-3; clone_size: .; v_call: TRBV11-2
cdr3_aa: CASSLSGVISYEQYF; cdr3_length: 15; j_call: TRBJ2-7; clone_size: .; v_call: TRBV5-6
cdr3_aa: CASSAGGSQETQYF; cdr3_length: 14; j_call: TRBJ2-5; clone_size: .; v_call: TRBV5-4
cdr3_aa: CASSLTLGRHPGELFF; cdr3_length: 16; j_call: TRBJ2-2; clone_size: .; v_call: TRBV7-2
cdr3_aa: CASAEGGTEAFF; cdr3_length: 12; j_call: TRBJ1-1; clone_size: .; v_call: TRBV11-2
cdr3_aa: CAWSVRSGGYNEQFF; cdr3_length: 15; j_call: TRBJ2-1; clone_size: .; v_call: TRBV30
cdr3_aa: CASNPEGLAGEQFF; cdr3_length: 14; j_call: TRBJ2-1; clone_size: .; v_call: TRBV19
cdr3_aa: CASRNPGNSPLHF; cdr3_length: 13; j_call: TRBJ1-6; clone_size: .; v_call: TRBV19
cdr3_aa: CASSPTPGNTGELFF; cdr3_length: 15; j_call: TRBJ2-2; clone_size: .; v_call: TRBV6-5
cdr3_aa: CASSDTGARTGELFF; cdr3_length: 15; j_call: TRBJ2-2; clone_size: few; v_call: TRBV9
cdr3_aa: CASSSGASGGNEQYF; cdr3_length: 15; j_call: TRBJ2-7; clone_size: .; v_call: TRBV5-1
cdr3_aa: CASSPGQSNTDTQYF; cdr3_length: 15; j_call: TRBJ2-3; clone_size: .; v_call: TRBV3-1/TRBV3-2
cdr3_aa: CRVDRNTGELFF; cdr3_length: 12; j_call: TRBJ2-2; clone_size: few; v_call: TRBV6-5
cdr3_aa: CASSLASTGELFF; cdr3_length: 13; j_call: TRBJ2-2; clone_size: .; v_call: TRBV7-7
cdr3_aa: CASSLVGTSSQETQYF; cdr3_length: 16; j_call: TRBJ2-5; clone_size: .; v_call: TRBV7-2
cdr3_aa: CASSLKRGRGASSYEQYF; cdr3_length: 18; j_call: TRBJ2-7; clone_size: .; v_call: TRBV5-1
cdr3_aa: CASSPLTLNYGYTF; cdr3_length: 14; j_call: TRBJ1-2; clone_size: .; v_call: TRBV7-8
cdr3_aa: CASSLEYQQGVLYEQYF; cdr3_length: 17; j_call: TRBJ2-7; clone_size: few; v_call: TRBV11-3
cdr3_aa: CASSLLQGGTTNEKLFF; cdr3_length: 17; j_call: TRBJ1-4; clone_size: .; v_call: TRBV7-2
cdr3_aa: CASMGAVGTGELFF; cdr3_length: 14; j_call: TRBJ2-2; clone_size: .; v_call: TRBV6-5
cdr3_aa: CASSESWDSEGELFF; cdr3_length: 15; j_call: TRBJ2-2; clone_size: .; v_call: TRBV2
cdr3_aa: CASSLPGTGAGYNEQFF; cdr3_length: 17; j_call: TRBJ2-1; clone_size: .; v_call: TRBV5-6
cdr3_aa: CASSSGSYPHTQYF; cdr3_length: 14; j_call: TRBJ2-3; clone_size: .; v_call: TRBV5-8
cdr3_aa: CASSAPRGLTYGYTF; cdr3_length: 15; j_call: TRBJ1-2; clone_size: .; v_call: TRBV9
cdr3_aa: CASRTGTGSTEQYF; cdr3_length: 14; j_call: TRBJ2-7; clone_size: .; v_call: TRBV5-1
cdr3_aa: CASSYEGLSGGELFF; cdr3_length: 15; j_call: TRBJ2-2; clone_size: .; v_call: TRBV6-5
cdr3_aa: CAWSPLGVNEQFF; cdr3_length: 13; j_call: TRBJ2-1; clone_size: .; v_call: TRBV30
cdr3_aa: CASSLAANSYEQYF; cdr3_length: 14; j_call: TRBJ2-7; clone_size: .; v_call: TRBV7-8
cdr3_aa: CASSLALTGASTDTQYF; cdr3_length: 17; j_call: TRBJ2-3; clone_size: .; v_call: TRBV7-3